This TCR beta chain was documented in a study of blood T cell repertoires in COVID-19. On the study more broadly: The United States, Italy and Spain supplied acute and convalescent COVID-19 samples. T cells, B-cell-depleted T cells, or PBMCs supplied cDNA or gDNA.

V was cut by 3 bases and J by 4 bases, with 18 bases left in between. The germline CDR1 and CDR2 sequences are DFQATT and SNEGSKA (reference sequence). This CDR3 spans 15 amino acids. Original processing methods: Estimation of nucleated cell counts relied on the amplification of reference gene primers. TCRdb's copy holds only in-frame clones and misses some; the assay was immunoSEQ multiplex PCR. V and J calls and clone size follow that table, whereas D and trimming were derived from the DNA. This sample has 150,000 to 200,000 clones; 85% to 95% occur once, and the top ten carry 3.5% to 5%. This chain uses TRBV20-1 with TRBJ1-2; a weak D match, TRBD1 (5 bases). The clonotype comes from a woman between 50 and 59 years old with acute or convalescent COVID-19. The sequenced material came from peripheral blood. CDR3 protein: CSASVPTGRFYGYTF. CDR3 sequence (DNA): TGCAGTGCTAGTGTGCCTACAGGTAGATTCTATGGCTACACCTTC.